The 5 T cell receptor beta chains presented below share a single source sample, sequenced in a study of Graves' ophthalmopathy and Graves' hyperthyroidism (dated by TCRdb to the late 2010s). Instrument on record: Illumina HiSeq 2000. For repertoire sequencing, the TCR beta CDR3 regions were amplified from RNA transcripts. The first round was an RT-PCR using HTBI primers with the Qiagen OneStep RT-PCR kit, and this first round was followed by a second-round multiplex PCR, then size selection and purification. Using fastp at Q25 and MiXCR, TCRdb reprocessed the public reads and kept productive beta chains. Every entry covers one CDR3 protein and lists the most common genes and DNA from its rows. The sample table contains some 380,000 distinct CDR3 sequences; only one count was recorded for 15% to 19% of them. Of the sample, around 6.6% is held by the ten largest clones. Sequencing used peripheral blood. All receptors come from a woman aged 18-29 years with stable Graves' hyperthyroidism. Donor details come from another sample of the same person, matched by shared clones.

This clonotype was seen repeatedly, ten times or more. The rearrangement links TRBV7-2 to TRBJ2-7; no reliable D call. This CDR3 has 14 residues. CDR1 and CDR2 from the germline V gene are SGHTA and FQGNSA. V lost 1 base, J lost 2 bases, and 9 bases lay in between. The DNA of the CDR3 is TGTGCCAGCAGCTTAGAAGCCCCAGCCTACGAGCAGTACTTC. Translated, it gives CASSLEAPAYEQYF.

Ten or more counts support this clonotype. The CDR3 loop is CASSEQRGDSPLHF. For the CDR3, the DNA is TGTGCCAGCAGTGAACAAAGGGGCGATTCACCCCTCCACTTT. The chain is built from TRBV6-1 and TRBJ1-6; weak D call: TRBD1 (5 bases). CDR3 length equals 14 residues. Trimming stripped 2 bases from V and 8 bases from J, with 10 bases between. Germline V gene data show CDR1 as MNHNS and CDR2 as SASEGT.

This clonotype occurred a few times. A single base separates this from a much larger clone, so it may be a read error. The chain carries TRBV5-1 and TRBJ1-2; perhaps TRBD1 as D (6 bases). The CDR3 loop spans 13 amino acids. V dropped 2 bases and J dropped 9 bases, with 14 bases sitting between them. Germline-derived CDR1 and CDR2 are SGHRS and YFSETQ. In nucleotides, the CDR3 is TGCGCCAGCAGCTTCCCTGACAGGCAGAGCTACACCTTC. It encodes CASSFPDRQSYTF.

This clonotype was detected ten times or more. The DNA for the CDR3 is TGTGCCAGTAGTCAAGGGACGACGCTGAACACTGAAGCTTTCTTT. Translating it yields CASSQGTTLNTEAFF. The chain couples TRBV19 to TRBJ1-1; D perhaps matches TRBD1 (5 bases). CDR3 size: 15 residues. CDR1 and CDR2 (germline): LNHDA, SQIVND (reference sequence). With 5 bases removed from V and 0 bases from J, the gap between germline ends came to 13 bases.

This clonotype was seen ten or more times. This chain joins TRBV11-2 and TRBJ1-2; perhaps TRBD1 as D (6 bases). Germline V gives CDR1 SGHAT, CDR2 FQNNGV. Trimming cost V 1 base and J 3 bases, with 12 bases left between them. The CDR3 spans 15 residues. In DNA form, the CDR3 reads TGTGCCAGCAGCTTAGGCAGGGGACGAGACTATGGCTACACCTTC. This encodes CASSLGRGRDYGYTF.